This TCR beta chain was sequenced during a study of shared clonotypes between healthy human individuals. General study results and limits: Represented diversity, genetic and exposure-history alike, was limited by few donors. Non-shared clonotypes had lower generation probabilities than clonotypes shared by all four sorted-subset donors. An anticipated effect of sequencing depth on clonotype sharing among donors was recognized. The rarefaction results pointed to incomplete sorted-subset sequencing despite large depth.

In the case of this clone: Its antigen remains unidentified. Other DNA variants within this sample encode the same CDR3.

Assay used: immunoSEQ multiplex PCR; TCRdb lists only in-frame clones, some missing. This sample yields roughly 2.5 million clones, of which 85% to 95% are seen a single time; roughly 0.15% belongs to the top ten. Germline CDR1 and CDR2: SEHNR and FQNEAQ (reference sequence). V was pared by 1 base and J by 8 bases, with 8 bases between. The length of the CDR3 is 12 residues. The source is a man between 18 and 29 years old in good health. Specimen: naive CD4+ T cells sorted from blood. Subset specified: CD45RA+ positively selected. This chain connects TRBV7-9 to TRBJ1-2, with D perhaps TRBD1 (5 bases). The CDR3 loop reads CASSLEQGGYTF. The CDR3 coding sequence is TGTGCCAGCAGCTTAGAGCAGGGCGGCTACACCTTC.